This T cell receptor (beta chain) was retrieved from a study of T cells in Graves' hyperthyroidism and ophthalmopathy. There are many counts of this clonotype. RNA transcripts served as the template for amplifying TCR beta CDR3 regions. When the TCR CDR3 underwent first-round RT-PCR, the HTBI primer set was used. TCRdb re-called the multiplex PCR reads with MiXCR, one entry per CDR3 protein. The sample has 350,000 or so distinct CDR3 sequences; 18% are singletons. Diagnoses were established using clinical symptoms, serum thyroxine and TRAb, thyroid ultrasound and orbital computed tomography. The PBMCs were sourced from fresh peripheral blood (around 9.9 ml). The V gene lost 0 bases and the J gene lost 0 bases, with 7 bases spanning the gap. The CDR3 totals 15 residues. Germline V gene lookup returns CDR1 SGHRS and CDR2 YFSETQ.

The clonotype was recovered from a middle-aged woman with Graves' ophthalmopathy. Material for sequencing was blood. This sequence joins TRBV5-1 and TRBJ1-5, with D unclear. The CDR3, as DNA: TGCGCCAGCAGCTTGGACCCTTATAGCAATCAGCCCCAGCATTTT. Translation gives CASSLDPYSNQPQHF.